This entry concerns a single T cell receptor (beta chain). As yet, its antigen is unknown. The TCRbeta library was prepared with unique molecular identifiers. Each CDR3 protein gets one entry after TCRdb re-called the PCR reads with MiXCR. The table has roughly 670,000 distinct CDR3 sequences, over 10% seen once; the top ten hold 0.79%. This entry belongs to a study of T-cell reconstitution after alpha-beta-depleted transplantation in children. Findings of the study overall: There were some patients whose high TCRbeta diversity at day 60 came from surviving recipient T cells and thymic progenitors. After transplant, at about two months, alpha-beta T cells were reportedly derived from several hundred expanded graft clones. One year after transplant, T-cell counts and diversity came mostly from newly produced T cells.

The sample here was PBMCs, taken before TCRalphabeta/CD19-depleted stem cell transplant. The receptor was derived from a girl aged 2 to 10 with congenital amegakaryocytic thrombocytopenia, due to receive a stem cell transplant.

The CDR3 sequence is CSAPLGAMNTEAFF. The CDR3 nucleotides are TGCAGTGCCCCTCTGGGAGCAATGAACACTGAAGCTTTCTTT. The rearrangement links TRBV20-1 to TRBJ1-1; D gene unclear. Germline V lookup: CDR1 DFQATT, CDR2 SNEGSKA (reference sequence). This CDR3 region has 14 residues. V gave up 6 bases and J gave up 0 bases, with 14 bases separating them.